This T cell receptor (beta chain) was recovered during a study of blood T cell repertoires in COVID-19. About the research overall: The United States, Italy and Spain were the sources of the acute and convalescent COVID-19 samples. Sample material is recorded as cDNA or gDNA derived from T cells, B-cell-depleted T cells, or PBMCs.

This clone was counted only a few times. As processed by the authors: The assay estimated nucleated cells by amplifying reference gene primers. Assay: immunoSEQ multiplex PCR; the TCRdb copy retains only in-frame clones and omits some. D and trimming were read from the DNA, whereas the V and J calls and clone size are those reported in that table. This table holds about 59,000 clones, around 84% found once. Trimming left V 4 bases short and J 0 bases short, with 13 bases between. Germline loops: CDR1 ENHRY, CDR2 SYGVKD. The CDR3 is 16 residues long. The clonotype comes from a man between 60 and 75 years old with acute or convalescent COVID-19. The chain joins TRBV10-3 to TRBJ2-1; the D gene is possibly TRBD1 (6 bases). Source material: peripheral blood. This chain's CDR3 is CAISGGTTYSYNEQFF. CDR3 coding DNA: TGTGCCATCAGTGGGGGGACAACCTACTCCTACAATGAGCAGTTCTTC.